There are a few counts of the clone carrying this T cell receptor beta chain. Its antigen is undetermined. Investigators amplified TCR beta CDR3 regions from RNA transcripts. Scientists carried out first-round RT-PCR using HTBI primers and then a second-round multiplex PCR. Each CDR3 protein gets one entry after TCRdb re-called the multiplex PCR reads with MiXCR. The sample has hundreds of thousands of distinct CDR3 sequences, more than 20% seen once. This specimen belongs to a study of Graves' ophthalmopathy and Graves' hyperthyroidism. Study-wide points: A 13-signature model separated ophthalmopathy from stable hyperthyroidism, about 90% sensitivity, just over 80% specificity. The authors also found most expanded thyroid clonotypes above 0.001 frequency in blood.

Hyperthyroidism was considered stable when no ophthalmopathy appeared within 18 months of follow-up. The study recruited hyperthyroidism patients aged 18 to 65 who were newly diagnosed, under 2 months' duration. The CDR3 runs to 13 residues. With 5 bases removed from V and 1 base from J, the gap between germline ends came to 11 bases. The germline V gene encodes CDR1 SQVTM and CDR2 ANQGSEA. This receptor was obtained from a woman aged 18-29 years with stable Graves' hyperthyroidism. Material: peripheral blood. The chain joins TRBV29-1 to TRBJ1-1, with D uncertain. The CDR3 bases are TGCAGCGTTAGCCGGGGTTCGAACACTGAAGCTTTCTTT. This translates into CSVSRGSNTEAFF.